This is a list of T cell receptor beta chains from one sample in a study of T cell responses to AZD1222 COVID-19 vaccine. Assay used: immunoSEQ multiplex PCR; TCRdb lists only in-frame clones, some missing. The sample records more than 100,000 clones, roughly 90% being singletons. The sequencing here drew on peripheral blood, taken on day 0 of AZD1222 vaccination. These receptors were obtained from an adult in good health. The CDR3 runs from the conserved cysteine through the conserved F or W. D genes are given only for firm matches. Clone size appears in some rows only: once, few, many, or a class for an expanded clone.

-	TRBV28	-	TRBJ1-2	CASSPTVIYGYTF	TGTGCCAGCAGCCCTACAGTAATCTATGGCTACACCTTC
-	TRBV29-1	TRBD2	TRBJ2-3	CSVATSGGPDTQYF	TGCAGCGTTGCGACTAGCGGGGGCCCAGATACGCAGTATTTT
few	TRBV14	-	TRBJ1-1	CASRGLGMNTEAFF	TGTGCCAGCAGGGGTTTGGGTATGAACACTGAAGCTTTCTTT
-	TRBV9	-	TRBJ2-3	CASSVMMDTQYF	TGTGCCAGCAGCGTTATGATGGATACGCAGTATTTT
-	TRBV7-3	TRBD2	TRBJ2-2	CASRQLAGGPDTNTGELFF	TGTGCCAGCAGACAACTAGCGGGAGGGCCCGATACGAACACCGGGGAGCTGTTTTTT
medium-sized	TRBV5-6	-	TRBJ1-4	CASSPRRGANEKLFF	TGTGCCAGCAGCCCTCGGCGGGGAGCTAATGAAAAACTGTTTTTT
once	TRBV28	-	TRBJ1-2	CASKGQPYGYTF	TGTGCCAGCAAAGGACAGCCCTATGGCTACACCTTC
-	TRBV4-3	-	TRBJ1-1	CASSQDPNTEAFF	TGCGCCAGCAGCCAAGACCCGAACACTGAAGCTTTCTTT
once	TRBV18	-	TRBJ1-2	CASSPRTVYGYTF	TGTGCCAGCTCACCACGGACAGTCTATGGCTACACCTTC
-	TRBV6-5	TRBD1	TRBJ1-2	CASSRQGGGYTF	TGTGCCAGCAGCAGACAGGGTGGTGGCTACACCTTC